One and the same sample provided the 2 T cell receptor beta chains below, sequenced in a study of cytomegalovirus exposure and HLA in healthy donors. With 60 Vbeta and 13 Jbeta primers, the PCR was carried out. Measured with immunoSEQ multiplex PCR; TCRdb has only the in-frame clones, and not every one. This table holds 210,000 or so clones, about three quarters found once. The specimen was PBMCs. The receptors stem from a boy aged 5-17 years in good health and CMV-seronegative.

This chain connects TRBV5-1 to TRBJ1-4; D is unresolved. The germline gives CDR1 SGHRS, CDR2 YFSETQ. V lost 0 bases and J lost 6, with 9 bases in between. This CDR3 region has 14 residues. The CDR3: CASSLAGSDEKLFF. As DNA, the CDR3 is TGCGCCAGCAGCTTGGCGGGAAGCGATGAAAAACTGTTTTTT.

Concerning this clone itself: In the same sample, other DNA sequences code for this CDR3. The chain employs TRBV5-1 and TRBJ2-7; 8 bases map to TRBD1. Germline V CDR1 and CDR2: SGHRS, YFSETQ. J lost 3 bases, V lost 4 bases, and 6 bases had no gene match. CDR3 length: 14 amino acids. Here the CDR3 reads CASSPGQGYYEQYF. CDR3 bases: TGCGCCAGCAGCCCCGGACAGGGTTACTACGAGCAGTACTTC.